Listed here are 31 T cell receptor beta chains from one sample, sequenced in a study of human T cells and chemical hapten exposure. Time point in this sample: pre-sensitization, week 0. The treatment was: therapeutic diphenylcyclopropenone sensitization with weekly scalp DPC. TCRdb re-derived calls from the RACE reads in MiXCR, one entry per CDR3 protein. The repertoire holds over 70,000 distinct CDR3 sequences, with 12% to 15% as singletons. The source was whole blood, collected in connection with sensitization to the hapten diphenylcyclopropenone (DPC). These receptors came from a woman between 50 and 59 years old with alopecia areata. Some clones in this sample may be carry-over from other donors' samples.

Many counts were recorded for this clonotype. This chain uses TRBV29-1 with TRBJ1-3, with 7 bases aligning to TRBD1. The CDR3 runs 14 residues. With V trimmed by 7 bases and J by 0 bases, 6 bases remained unmatched. Germline CDR1 is SQVTM and CDR2 is ANQGSEA. CDR3 sequence: CSAGQASSGNTIYF. The CDR3 DNA is TGCAGCGCCGGACAGGCCTCCTCTGGAAACACCATATATTTT.

This clonotype has just a few counts. This sequence joins TRBV7-9 and TRBJ2-5, with 10 bases identical to TRBD2. Looked up from germline, CDR1 is SEHNR and CDR2 is FQNEAQ (reference sequence). This CDR3 is built from 17 residues. The ends lost 7 bases at V and 2 bases at J; junction bases unmatched: 13. This chain's CDR3 is CASTILAGSLMQETQYF. CDR3 nucleotides: TGTGCCAGCACCATACTAGCGGGAAGCCTGATGCAAGAGACCCAGTACTTC.

This clonotype has ten or more counts. The chain uses TRBV11-2 and TRBJ2-7; possibly TRBD2 for D (6 bases). Germline CDR1 and CDR2: SGHAT and FQNNGV. Trimming removed 5 bases at V and 0 bases at J, with 20 bases between. The CDR3 is 17 amino acids. The CDR3: CASSPVGAGISSYEQYF. For the CDR3, the DNA is TGTGCCAGCAGCCCCGTGGGAGCGGGCATTAGCTCCTACGAGCAGTACTTC.

The chain joins TRBV20-1 to TRBJ2-2; D possibly corresponds to TRBD1 (6 bases). The CDR3 has 14 residues. Trimming took 6 bases from V and 1 from J, leaving 12 bases between them. Germline CDR1 and CDR2: DFQATT and SNEGSKA (reference sequence). CDR3 loop: CSAYRVGNTGELFF. In nucleotides, the CDR3 is TGCAGTGCCTACAGGGTGGGGAACACCGGGGAGCTGTTTTTT.

V usage is TRBV20-1 and J usage is TRBJ2-3, with D perhaps being TRBD1 or TRBD2 (5 bases each). CDR1 is DFQATT and CDR2 is SNEGSKA in the germline V gene (reference sequence). This CDR3 is built from 13 residues. Trimming removed 4 bases from V and 4 bases from J, with 12 bases in between. CDR3 sequence (DNA): TGCAGTGCTACCGGGAAGGGGTCAGATACGCAGTATTTT. Protein: CSATGKGSDTQYF.

Of note for this clonotype: This may come from a read error, since a much larger clone is one base off. The chain couples TRBV7-2 to TRBJ2-2; D gene ambiguous. V was cut by 1 base and J by 1 base, with 4 bases left in between. This CDR3 has 14 residues. Per the germline V gene, CDR1 is SGHTA and CDR2 is FQGNSA. The CDR3 spells CASSLVWNTGELFF. The CDR3 DNA sequence: TGTGCCAGCAGCTTAGTCTGGAACACCGGGGAGCTGTTTTTT.

This clonotype was recorded only once. This chain uses TRBV7-2 with TRBJ2-5; 7 bases align to TRBD2. The V and J ends lost 3 bases and 4 bases, in that order; junction bases with no gene match: 5. The length of the CDR3 is 14 residues. Germline V gene data show CDR1 as SGHTA and CDR2 as FQGNSA. The CDR3 region is CASSFRTRRETQYF. CDR3 coding DNA: TGTGCCAGCAGCTTCAGGACTAGGAGAGAGACCCAGTACTTC.

This clonotype was seen only a few times. This chain uses TRBV11-2 with TRBJ2-5; D unclear. The CDR3 has 14 residues. V was shortened by 5 bases and J by 2 bases, with 12 bases between the two germline ends. In germline, CDR1 is SGHAT, CDR2 FQNNGV. CDR3 amino acids: CASSVLGEQETQYF. DNA of the CDR3: TGTGCCAGCAGCGTATTAGGCGAGCAAGAGACCCAGTACTTC. Using reference TRBV11-2 and TRBJ2-5 for the parts outside the CDR3, the full variable domain is EAGVAQSPRYKIIEKRQSVAFWCNPISGHATLYWYQQILGQGPKLLIQFQNNGVVDDSQLPKDRFSAERLKGVDSTLKIQPAKLEDSAVYLCASSVLGEQETQYFGPGTRLLVL.

This chain connects TRBV3-1 to TRBJ1-4; 8 positions match TRBD1. CDR1 and CDR2 from the germline V gene are LGHDT and YNNKEL (reference sequence). The junction had 8 bases not matched to a gene; V was cut back by 4 bases and J by 7 bases. The CDR3 extends over 15 amino acids. This CDR3 is CASSPGQGRGEKLFF. The CDR3 coding sequence is TGTGCCAGCAGCCCCGGACAGGGAAGGGGTGAAAAACTGTTTTTT.

This clonotype occurred a few times. The chain couples TRBV20-1 to TRBJ2-5; D perhaps matches TRBD2 (5 bases). CDR1 and CDR2 from the germline V gene are DFQATT and SNEGSKA (reference sequence). Between the trimmed V and J ends, which lost 3 bases and 5 bases, there was a span of 16 bases. CDR3 length: 14 amino acids. This chain's CDR3 is CSASTPGLAETQYF. CDR3 nucleotides: TGCAGTGCTAGCACCCCAGGACTGGCGGAGACCCAGTACTTC.

This clonotype was picked up many times. The chain recombines TRBV6-5 with TRBJ1-6, with D maybe TRBD1 (5 bases). From germline, CDR1 is MNHEY and CDR2 SVGAGI. The CDR3 spans 15 residues. V was trimmed by 0 bases and J by 10 bases, leaving 13 bases between them. The CDR3 bases are TGTGCCAGCAGTTACTCGGGGCAGGGAGGATCACCCCTCCACTTT. As protein: CASSYSGQGGSPLHF.

V is TRBV14 and J is TRBJ2-2; D possibly corresponds to TRBD1 (6 bases). The CDR3 loop spans 16 amino acids. Looked up from germline, CDR1 is SGHDN and CDR2 is FVKESK. Trimming stripped 0 bases from V and 0 bases from J, with 8 bases between. For the CDR3, the DNA is TGTGCCAGCAGCCAAGATTGGACAGCGAACACCGGGGAGCTGTTTTTT. This translates into CASSQDWTANTGELFF.

The table lists this clonotype with a few counts. The gene calls are TRBV29-1 and TRBJ1-2; no definite D call. The CDR3 is 14 residues long. Deletions cut 2 bases from V and 4 bases from J, with 14 bases between. The germline gives CDR1 SQVTM, CDR2 ANQGSEA. The CDR3 spells CSVEPPGRVYGYTF. DNA for the CDR3: TGCAGCGTTGAACCCCCGGGCAGAGTCTATGGCTACACCTTC.

This clonotype turned up a few times. The chain joins TRBV28 to TRBJ1-1; D may be TRBD1 (5 bases). Trimming cost V 6 bases and J 10 bases, with 12 bases left between them. From germline, CDR1 is MDHEN and CDR2 SYDVKM. The CDR3 extends over 11 amino acids. CDR3 region: CASRTRDVAFF. The CDR3 DNA is TGTGCCAGCAGGACACGGGACGTAGCTTTCTTT.

The V gene is TRBV18, the J gene TRBJ1-1; tentative D call: TRBD1 (6 bases). The germline V gene encodes CDR1 KGHSH and CDR2 LQKENI. The CDR3 contains 15 residues. V shed 3 bases and J shed 1 base, with 12 bases lying between them. CDR3 nucleotide sequence: TGTGCCAGCTCACCGTCAGGACAGCAGAACACTGAAGCTTTCTTT. This translates into CASSPSGQQNTEAFF.

A few counts support this clonotype. V and J are TRBV11-3 and TRBJ1-5; D may be TRBD1 (5 bases). The CDR3 covers 14 residues. V was cut by 0 bases and J by 5 bases, with 8 bases left in between. The germline V gene has CDR1 SGHNT and CDR2 YENEEA. The CDR3 region has the DNA TGTGCCAGCAGCTTAGACTGGGGGGATCAGCCCCAGCATTTT. Translated: CASSLDWGDQPQHF.

This clonotype was recorded many times. The chain uses TRBV20-1 and TRBJ1-2; 11 nucleotides align to TRBD1. CDR1 is DFQATT, CDR2 SNEGSKA, per germline (reference sequence). Trimming took 1 base from V and 6 from J; bases not matched to a gene: 10. The CDR3 extends over 16 amino acids. The CDR3 loop is CSARGPRDRGENGYTF. The DNA of the CDR3 is TGCAGTGCTAGAGGCCCACGGGACAGGGGGGAAAATGGCTACACCTTC.

This clonotype occurred a few times. The CDR3 nucleotides read TGTGCCAGCAGTATCACCGGGACTACCTCCACAGATACGCAGTATTTT. Translated: CASSITGTTSTDTQYF. The gene calls are TRBV27 and TRBJ2-3; 7 positions agree with TRBD2. Germline-derived CDR1 and CDR2 are MNHEY and SMNVEV (reference sequence). The CDR3 totals 16 residues. The junction had 10 bases not matched to a gene; V was cut back by 5 bases and J by 2 bases.

This clonotype was seen more than once but under ten times. The V gene is TRBV4-1, the J gene TRBJ2-4, with 8 bases that match TRBD1. Germline V lookup: CDR1 MGHRA, CDR2 YSYEKL. The CDR3 is 16 amino acids. The ends lost 4 bases at V and 3 bases at J; junction bases unmatched: 8. CDR3 sequence: CASSRSGQGGKNIQYF. CDR3 bases: TGCGCCAGCAGCCGAAGTGGACAGGGCGGCAAAAACATTCAGTACTTC.

In its sample, this clonotype was seen a few times. The chain combines TRBV9 with TRBJ2-7, with 9 bases lining up with TRBD2. Germline assignment: CDR1 SGDLS and CDR2 YYNGEE. The V gene end was trimmed by 0 bases and the J gene end by 4 bases; junction bases not matched to a gene: 8. The CDR3 covers 16 residues. CDR3 in DNA: TGTGCCAGCAGCGTAGGTCCTAGCGGGACGGGTTACGAGCAGTACTTC. It yields the protein CASSVGPSGTGYEQYF.

The chain is built from TRBV6-5 and TRBJ2-7; D may be TRBD1 or TRBD2 (5 bases each). V lost 6 bases and J lost 5, with 20 bases in between. The CDR3 is 15 residues long. Per the germline V gene, CDR1 is MNHEY and CDR2 is SVGAGI. CDR3 sequence: CASRPGRAGPNEQYF. The CDR3 nucleotides are TGTGCCAGCAGGCCGGGACGGGCGGGCCCGAACGAGCAGTACTTC.

This clonotype was seen a handful of times. This chain links TRBV6-2 or TRBV6-3 with TRBJ2-1, with D perhaps matching TRBD1 (5 bases). The length of the CDR3 is 15 residues. Germline values: CDR1 MNHEY, CDR2 SVGEGT. V lost 5 bases to trimming and J lost 0 bases, with 11 bases between them. Here the CDR3 reads CASSDTGSSYNEQFF. For the CDR3, the DNA is TGTGCCAGCAGTGACACAGGAAGCTCCTACAATGAGCAGTTCTTC.

This clonotype was observed once. The V call is TRBV12-3 or TRBV12-4, the J call TRBJ1-1; D gene unclear. There are 13 residues in the CDR3. Between the trimmed V and J ends, which lost 2 bases and 0 bases, there was a span of 4 bases. The DNA for the CDR3 is TGTGCCAGCAGTTTAAACGTGAACACTGAAGCTTTCTTT. This codes for CASSLNVNTEAFF.

There are a few counts of this clonotype. The rearrangement links TRBV20-1 to TRBJ1-1, with D unresolved. The V and J ends lost 0 bases and 4 bases respectively, with 12 bases between them. This CDR3 has 14 residues. Germline V lookup: CDR1 DFQATT, CDR2 SNEGSKA (reference sequence). The CDR3 protein is CSARDRISATEAFF. CDR3 bases: TGCAGTGCTAGAGACAGGATTTCTGCCACTGAAGCTTTCTTT.

Many counts were recorded for this clonotype. The chain recombines TRBV12-5 with TRBJ1-5; unclear D gene. The CDR3 loop spans 18 amino acids. The V gene's germline CDR1 is LGHNT and CDR2 FRNRAP. Between the trimmed V and J ends, which lost 0 bases and 0 bases, there was a span of 15 bases. CDR3 residues: CASGLVGSAGYSNQPQHF. The CDR3 nucleotides are TGTGCTAGTGGTTTGGTAGGCTCCGCCGGGTATAGCAATCAGCCCCAGCATTTT. Filled out from reference TRBV12-5 and TRBJ1-5, the complete variable domain reads DARVTQTPRHKVTEMGQEVTMRCQPILGHNTVFWYRQTMMQGLELLAYFRNRAPLDDSGMPKDRFSAEMPDATLATLKIQPSEPRDSAVYFCASGLVGSAGYSNQPQHFGDGTRLSIL.

There are a few counts of this clonotype. The chain carries TRBV7-9 and TRBJ1-1, with TRBD1 matching over 7 bases. CDR3 length equals 15 residues. V shed 5 bases and J 3 bases; nucleotides not matched to a gene: 9. Germline CDR1 SEHNR, CDR2 FQNEAQ (reference sequence). The CDR3 region has the DNA TGTGCCAGCAGCCAACAGGGGCGCGGGGACACTGAAGCTTTCTTT. It yields the protein CASSQQGRGDTEAFF. Filled out from reference TRBV7-9 and TRBJ1-1, the complete variable domain reads DTGVSQNPRHKITKRGQNVTFRCDPISEHNRLYWYRQTLGQGPEFLTYFQNEAQLEKSRLLSDRFSAERPKGSFSTLEIQRTEQGDSAMYLCASSQQGRGDTEAFFGQGTRLTVV.

This clonotype was counted a few times. The chain combines TRBV7-9 with TRBJ2-1, with 8 bases identical to TRBD2. This CDR3 region has 15 residues. J was trimmed by 6 bases and V by 1 base; bases with no gene match: 5. Germline values: CDR1 SEHNR, CDR2 FQNEAQ (reference sequence). The CDR3 sequence: CASSLVIGRVNEQFF. CDR3 nucleotides: TGTGCCAGCAGCTTAGTCATCGGGAGGGTCAATGAGCAGTTCTTC.

The genes are TRBV6-4 and TRBJ2-1, with D hard to call. Looked up from germline, CDR1 is MRHNA and CDR2 is SNTAGT. V lost 5 bases to trimming and J lost 3 bases, with 14 bases between them. The CDR3 is 15 residues long. The CDR3 spells CASSTYPGSYNEQFF. Written as DNA, the CDR3 is TGTGCCAGCAGTACCTATCCAGGTAGCTACAATGAGCAGTTCTTC.

This clonotype occurred many times. The chain combines TRBV12-5 with TRBJ2-6; D gene ambiguous. Germline CDR1 is LGHNT and CDR2 is FRNRAP. The V gene lost 8 bases and the J gene lost 0 bases, with 8 bases spanning the gap. The CDR3 runs 14 residues. In nucleotides, the CDR3 is TGTGCTAGTCTCCAGAGCTCTGGGGCCAACGTCCTGACTTTC. Its translation is CASLQSSGANVLTF.

This chain connects TRBV6-2 or TRBV6-3 to TRBJ1-1; D unclear. V lost 6 bases, J lost 5 bases, and 19 bases lay in between. From germline, CDR1 is MNHEY and CDR2 SVGEGT. This CDR3 is 15 amino acids long. In nucleotides, the CDR3 is TGTGCCAGCAGAAAACCAACGAAACTGTGGACTGAAGCTTTCTTT. Translating gives CASRKPTKLWTEAFF.

This rearrangement joins TRBV6-5 to TRBJ2-3, with 9 bases that match TRBD1. Germline V gene data show CDR1 as MNHEY and CDR2 as SVGAGI. The length of the CDR3 is 14 residues. V shed 5 bases and J 4 bases; nucleotides not matched to a gene: 4. CDR3 bases: TGTGCCAGCAGTCAGGGACAGGGCTCAGATACGCAGTATTTT. It encodes CASSQGQGSDTQYF.